This paragraph reports one T cell receptor (beta chain). Its antigen is still unknown. Reverse transcribed after extraction, RNA yielded cDNA as the sequencing template. The protocol was immunoSEQ multiplex PCR, while the TCRdb copy is restricted to in-frame clones and leaves out a portion. Of some 200,000 clones detected, roughly 56% appear once; the ten largest clones hold about 1.4%. The data were obtained in a study of CD8+ T cells in alopecia areata. General study results and limits: Shared TCR sequences were less clear between patients than in mice, possibly partly from HLA diversity.

Treatment described: oral pan-JAK inhibitor, 5-10 mg twice daily. Sampling of alopecia areata patients yielded lesional scalp punch biopsies as well as peripheral blood. This TCR was recovered from a human donor with alopecia areata. Sample: CD4+ T cells sorted from blood, taken at week 4, from a patient treated with tofacitinib.

DNA for the CDR3: TGCGCCAGCAACAGGGAGGACCAAGAGACCCAGTACTTC. This gives the protein CASNREDQETQYF. This chain uses TRBV5-1 with TRBJ2-5; perhaps D is TRBD1 or TRBD2 (6 bases each). This CDR3 has 13 residues. V lost 6 bases, J lost 0 bases, and 9 bases lay in between. The germline V gene has CDR1 SGHRS and CDR2 YFSETQ.